This T cell receptor (beta chain) was identified during a study of PD-1 blockade in classical Hodgkin lymphoma. Study outcomes and limitations: Those achieving complete response showed baseline diversity like newly diagnosed patients.

Each patient relapsed following autologous stem cell transplantation, and prior brentuximab vedotin exposure differed. Responses achieved at best were complete response, partial response or progressive disease. Repertoires were generated with immunoSEQ multiplex PCR, while TCRdb's copy carries only in-frame clones and drops some. Of 25,000 to 35,000 clones detected, 71% appear once; the ten largest clones hold 2.5% to 3.5%. From germline, CDR1 is MDHEN and CDR2 SYDVKM. The CDR3 totals 13 residues. Trimming removed 2 bases at V and 6 bases at J, with 7 bases between. This clone was seen a few times. Antigen: not known.

The receptor was derived from a human donor with classical Hodgkin lymphoma. The sample here was peripheral blood mononuclear cells (PBMCs), taken before the second cycle of nivolumab. The chain links TRBV28 to TRBJ2-2; D not resolved. This chain's CDR3 is CASSLTVAGELFF. In DNA, the CDR3 is TGTGCCAGCAGTTTAACGGTAGCCGGGGAGCTGTTTTTT.